Following are 8 T cell receptor beta chains from one sample sequenced in a study of identical twins. From the 5' RACE reads, TCRdb called clonotypes with MiXCR, one entry per CDR3 protein. The sample holds around 470,000 distinct CDR3 sequences, over 12% seen once. These same data were also listed under a study on yellow fever vaccine responses in identical twins.

The material sequenced was CD4+ T cells sorted from blood. The receptors were sampled from a woman between 18 and 30 years old in good health.

In its sample, this clonotype was seen a few times. This rearrangement joins TRBV4-3 to TRBJ2-5, with TRBD1 matching 9 bases. This CDR3 has 15 amino acids. V trimming: 3 bases; J trimming: 4 bases; junction bases outside the gene matches: 6. Germline loops: CDR1 LGHNA, CDR2 YSLEER. The CDR3 reads CASSQGSQGAETQYF. The CDR3, as DNA: TGCGCCAGCAGCCAGGGTTCACAGGGGGCAGAGACCCAGTACTTC.

The chain couples TRBV3-1 to TRBJ2-1; D is ambiguous. The V end was cut by 1 base, the J end by 5 bases, with 15 bases between. In germline, CDR1 is LGHDT, CDR2 YNNKEL (reference sequence). There are 16 residues in the CDR3. The CDR3 loop is CASSQGAKGSHNEQFF. The CDR3 nucleotides read TGTGCCAGCAGCCAAGGGGCCAAAGGGTCTCACAATGAGCAGTTCTTC.

Ten or more counts support this clonotype. This CDR3 is CASSPQGAETQYF. Written as DNA, the CDR3 is TGTGCCAGCAGCCCACAGGGGGCAGAGACCCAGTACTTC. V usage is TRBV4-2 and J usage is TRBJ2-5; 9 nucleotides line up with TRBD1. Germline V gives CDR1 LGHNA, CDR2 YNFKEQ. Trimming removed 4 bases from V and 4 bases from J; junction bases left unmatched: 1. This CDR3 has 13 amino acids.

This sequence joins TRBV12-3 or TRBV12-4 and TRBJ1-2; no clear D gene. V was trimmed by 4 bases and J by 4 bases, leaving 19 bases between them. This CDR3 contains 16 residues. The CDR3 region is CASSSQIPIAGYGYTF. The CDR3 DNA reads TGTGCCAGCAGTTCCCAGATCCCTATTGCCGGCTATGGCTACACCTTC.

This chain connects TRBV20-1 to TRBJ1-4; D not certain. V lost 5 bases, J lost 5 bases, and 12 bases lay in between. Germline V gene sequence: CDR1 DFQATT, CDR2 SNEGSKA (reference sequence). The CDR3 is 13 residues long. DNA of the CDR3: TGCAGTGCTTGGGCTGGGGTGAATGAAAAACTGTTTTTT. Translated, it gives CSAWAGVNEKLFF.

This rearrangement joins TRBV28 to TRBJ2-1, with D possibly being TRBD1 or TRBD2 (6 bases each). Germline CDR1 MDHEN, CDR2 SYDVKM. The V gene lost 4 bases and the J gene lost 10 bases, with 17 bases spanning the gap. The CDR3 length is 14 residues. In DNA, the CDR3 is TGTGCCAGCAGTTCCTCGAGGGTGGGGGGCGAGCAGTTCTTC. Its translation: CASSSSRVGGEQFF.

The table lists this clonotype with a few counts. The chain uses TRBV7-2 and TRBJ2-4, with D perhaps matching TRBD1 or TRBD2 (6 bases each). V shed 8 bases and J shed 5 bases, with 16 bases lying between them. This CDR3 has 14 residues. The germline CDR1 and CDR2 sequences are SGHTA and FQGNSA. The CDR3 nucleotides are TGTGCCAGCTGCCCGGGGGCGGTGGAAAACATTCAGTACTTC. Protein product: CASCPGAVENIQYF. Based on the CDR3 plus reference TRBV7-2 and TRBJ2-4, the full variable domain is GAGVSQSPSNKVTEKGKDVELRCDPISGHTALYWYRQSLGQGLEFLIYFQGNSAPDKSGLPSDRFSAERTGGSVSTLTIQRTQQEDSAVYLCASCPGAVENIQYFGAGTRLSVL.

V usage is TRBV7-2 and J usage is TRBJ2-4, with TRBD1 matching over 8 bases. The J segment lost 1 base and the V segment lost 2 bases, leaving 4 bases of the junction unmatched. Germline lookup yields CDR1 SGHTA and CDR2 FQGNSA. The CDR3 spans 16 residues. The CDR3 nucleotides read TGTGCCAGCAGCTTACCGGGACAGGCCGCCAAAAACATTCAGTACTTC. It codes for CASSLPGQAAKNIQYF. The complete variable domain, with remaining parts taken from reference TRBV7-2 and TRBJ2-4, reads GAGVSQSPSNKVTEKGKDVELRCDPISGHTALYWYRQSLGQGLEFLIYFQGNSAPDKSGLPSDRFSAERTGGSVSTLTIQRTQQEDSAVYLCASSLPGQAAKNIQYFGAGTRLSVL.